The 13 T cell receptor beta chains below come from one sample, sequenced in a study of blood T cell repertoires in COVID-19. The method was immunoSEQ multiplex PCR; TCRdb's version includes in-frame clones alone and lacks a portion of them. The data contain some 160,000 clones, nearly 80% of them singletons. Sequenced sample: peripheral blood. These receptors were taken from a woman older than 75 with acute or convalescent COVID-19.

V gene TRBV5-1 combines with J gene TRBJ2-1; 13 bases match TRBD2. The germline V gene encodes CDR1 SGHRS and CDR2 YFSETQ. The CDR3 has 16 residues. Germline trimming cut 2 bases from V and 6 bases from J; bases unmatched to any gene: 5. As DNA, the CDR3 is TGCGCCAGCAGCTTCACTAGCGGGAGGGCAGGCAATGAGCAGTTCTTC. Residues: CASSFTSGRAGNEQFF.

The genes are TRBV7-9 and TRBJ2-2; a weak D match, TRBD2 (5 bases). Germline V gives CDR1 SEHNR, CDR2 FQNEAQ (reference sequence). The CDR3 is 15 amino acids. Between the trimmed V and J ends, which lost 5 bases and 4 bases, there was a span of 14 bases. The CDR3 here is CASSQEGSSTGELFF. Here the CDR3 DNA reads TGTGCCAGCAGCCAAGAGGGAAGTAGCACCGGGGAGCTGTTTTTT.

The chain uses TRBV2 and TRBJ2-3; 8 nucleotides agree with TRBD1. Germline trimming cut 6 bases from V and 2 bases from J; bases unmatched to any gene: 13. This CDR3 comprises 17 residues. Germline CDR1 is SNHLY and CDR2 is FYNNEI. As DNA, the CDR3 is TGTGCCAGCAGCCTACACCGGACAGGGACGAACACAGATACGCAGTATTTT. It translates to CASSLHRTGTNTDTQYF.

The genes are TRBV2 and TRBJ2-1, with a weak D call TRBD2 (6 bases). The germline V gene has CDR1 SNHLY and CDR2 FYNNEI. The CDR3 totals 14 residues. Trimming removed 8 bases at V and 2 bases at J, with 13 bases between. Here the CDR3 reads CASRRERTYNEQFF. As DNA, the CDR3 is TGTGCCAGCCGGAGGGAGCGCACCTACAATGAGCAGTTCTTC.

The chain combines TRBV7-2 with TRBJ2-3; 12 bases match TRBD2. The length of the CDR3 is 16 residues. Per the germline V gene, CDR1 is SGHTA and CDR2 is FQGNSA. V lost 5 bases, J lost 5 bases, and 8 bases stayed unmatched. CDR3: CASSPGRTSGIDTQYF. Written as DNA, the CDR3 is TGTGCCAGCAGCCCGGGAAGGACTAGCGGGATAGATACGCAGTATTTT.

The rearrangement links TRBV4-1 to TRBJ1-4, with TRBD1 as a possible D gene (5 bases). The CDR3 consists of 15 residues. Trimming pared 4 bases from V and 5 bases from J, leaving 14 bases between. Per germline, CDR1 MGHRA and CDR2 YSYEKL. In DNA, the CDR3 is TGCGCCAGCAGCCGGGAACAGGTGGGGAATGAAAAACTGTTTTTT. It specifies CASSREQVGNEKLFF.

The chain recombines TRBV11-1 with TRBJ1-1; TRBD1 might be the D (6 bases). Trimming cost V 4 bases and J 8 bases, with 11 bases left between them. This CDR3 has 12 residues. Germline CDR1 SGHAT, CDR2 FQDESV (reference sequence). The CDR3 spells CASSSEQGEAFF. The DNA for the CDR3 is TGTGCCAGCAGCTCGGAACAGGGAGAAGCTTTCTTT.

The V and J genes are TRBV2 and TRBJ2-7; the D gene is possibly TRBD2 (6 bases). Trimming left V 6 bases short and J 7 bases short, with 13 bases between. Per germline, CDR1 SNHLY and CDR2 FYNNEI. This CDR3 is 12 amino acids long. DNA for the CDR3: TGTGCCAGCAGGGAGGGGCTAGGGGAGCAGTACTTC. Protein product: CASREGLGEQYF. Drawing the rest from reference TRBV2 and TRBJ2-7, the complete variable domain is EPEVTQTPSHQVTQMGQEVILRCVPISNHLYFYWYRQILGQKVEFLVSFYNNEISEKSEIFDDQFSVERPDGSNFTLKIRSTKLEDSAMYFCASREGLGEQYFGPGTRLTVT.

This clone showed up just once. The genes are TRBV6-6 and TRBJ1-3; 10 positions match TRBD1. CDR1 is MNHNY, CDR2 SVGAGI, per germline (reference sequence). The CDR3 loop spans 17 amino acids. V trimming: 5 bases; J trimming: 2 bases; junction bases outside the gene matches: 9. CDR3 in DNA: TGTGCCAGCAGTCCACAGGGCGGGACAGGGGCTGGAAACACCATATATTTT. Translation: CASSPQGGTGAGNTIYF.

A note on this clone: Mismatch with germline at one junction end may stem from a read error. The chain has TRBV9 and TRBJ2-3; 11 nucleotides match TRBD2. Germline V lookup: CDR1 SGDLS, CDR2 YYNGEE. The CDR3 is 15 residues long. The CDR3 DNA reads TGTGCCAGCAGTGTAGCGGGGGGGCCTACAGATACGCAGTATTTT. Translated, it gives CASSVAGGPTDTQYF.

This clone was detected a few times. The J gene is TRBJ1-1, the V gene TRBV29-1, with 7 bases aligning to TRBD1. Per germline, CDR1 SQVTM and CDR2 ANQGSEA. The CDR3 covers 13 residues. V lost 7 bases to trimming and J lost 0 bases; unmatched junction nucleotides: 5. The chain's CDR3 is CSANRGMNTEAFF. The DNA for the CDR3 is TGCAGCGCGAACAGGGGCATGAACACTGAAGCTTTCTTT.

This sequence joins TRBV2 and TRBJ2-5; D not certain. The CDR3 is 11 amino acids. V lost 6 bases and J 5 bases, leaving 7 bases between the germline ends. The V gene's germline CDR1 is SNHLY and CDR2 FYNNEI. CDR3 in DNA: TGTGCCAGCAGCCCTCTGGAGACCCAGTACTTC. Translated, it gives CASSPLETQYF.

The genes are TRBV15 and TRBJ2-7, with TRBD1 as a possible D gene (7 bases). The CDR3 totals 17 residues. From germline, CDR1 is LNHNV and CDR2 YYDKDF (reference sequence). V dropped 0 bases and J dropped 5 bases, with 20 bases sitting between them. The CDR3: CATSRDHSFQGGHEQYF. As DNA, the CDR3 is TGTGCCACCAGCAGAGATCATTCCTTCCAGGGGGGCCACGAGCAGTACTTC.